The sequence of this TCR beta chain was determined in a study of T-cell memory formation after mild COVID-19. MiXCR, applied by TCRdb to the 5' RACE reads, yields one record per CDR3 protein. The sample lists about 360,000 distinct CDR3 sequences, under 15% occurring once. The germline V gene has CDR1 MDHEN and CDR2 SYDVKM. V lost 4 bases and J lost 6; bases outside the gene matches: 7. The CDR3 is made up of 14 amino acids. This clonotype has a handful of counts. The source of this sequence is a man younger than 35 who had mild COVID-19 (a few samples of this study predate the infection). Cell type and time point are not known. Sequencing input: PBMCs or a T cell subset sorted from them (not recorded which). This chain joins TRBV28 and TRBJ2-3, with TRBD1 matching over 7 bases. This CDR3 is CASSSGQLDDTQYF. CDR3 in DNA: TGTGCCAGCAGTTCGGGACAGCTGGATGATACGCAGTATTTT.